This T cell receptor beta chain was sequenced for a study of blood T cell repertoires in COVID-19. Generated by immunoSEQ multiplex PCR, the TCRdb table keeps only in-frame clones and is missing some. The table lists approximately 89,000 clones, 80% of them singletons. In germline, CDR1 is SGHDN, CDR2 FVKESK. CDR3 size: 13 residues. The V and J ends lost 1 base and 3 bases respectively, with 7 bases between them. The source material was peripheral blood. This rearrangement joins TRBV14 to TRBJ2-7; possibly TRBD1 for D (5 bases). The receptor was derived from a human donor in a cohort sampled during active COVID-19. CDR3 bases: TGTGCCAGCAGCCAAGGGGGCAGCTACGAGCAGTACTTC. Its protein product is CASSQGGSYEQYF.